These T cell receptor beta chains were read from a single sample in a study of blood T cell repertoires in COVID-19. Assay used: immunoSEQ multiplex PCR; TCRdb lists only in-frame clones, some missing. This repertoire shows approximately 63,000 clones, 75% to 90% found once; its top ten account for about 18%. Sequences were obtained from peripheral blood. Receptors originate from an older woman with COVID-19, enrolled during active disease. Both conserved end residues are part of each CDR3. Fields, in order: V gene, D gene, CDR3 length, J gene, clone size, CDR3 protein, CDR3 DNA. D genes are given only for firm matches. Only some rows state a clone size, as once, few, many or a class for expanded clones.

TRBV7-2	.	14	TRBJ2-5	.	CASSLVARGGTQYF	TGTGCCAGCAGCTTAGTGGCTAGGGGGGGGACCCAGTACTTC
TRBV7-2	.	15	TRBJ1-4	.	CASSISGGENEKLFF	TGTGCCAGCAGCATAAGTGGGGGCGAGAATGAAAAACTGTTTTTT
TRBV4-2	.	16	TRBJ2-3	once	CASSQRGGFGTDTQYF	TGTGCCAGCAGCCAACGAGGAGGTTTCGGCACAGATACGCAGTATTTT
TRBV19	.	15	TRBJ1-2	.	CASSIAAQGGYGYTF	TGTGCCAGTAGTATAGCGGCCCAGGGCGGCTATGGCTACACCTTC
TRBV9	.	13	TRBJ1-2	.	CASSAPWVGGYTF	TGTGCCAGCAGCGCCCCCTGGGTCGGGGGCTACACCTTC
TRBV27	.	15	TRBJ1-1	once	CASSLGEGVNTEAFF	TGTGCCAGCAGTTTAGGAGAGGGGGTGAACACTGAAGCTTTCTTT
TRBV20-1	.	14	TRBJ2-2	.	CSASQTGNTGELFF	TGCAGTGCTAGTCAGACTGGGAACACCGGGGAGCTGTTTTTT
TRBV7-3	.	17	TRBJ2-1	.	CASSLTSGEGLRNEQFF	TGTGCCAGCAGCTTAACTTCGGGGGAAGGGCTGAGGAATGAGCAGTTCTTC
TRBV5-1	TRBD2	15	TRBJ2-1	.	CASSLSGRLENEQFF	TGCGCCAGCAGCTTGAGCGGGAGATTGGAGAATGAGCAGTTCTTC
TRBV24-1	TRBD2	18	TRBJ2-1	.	CATSDSGLGGYRMNEQFF	TGTGCCACCAGTGATTCGGGCTTGGGGGGGTATAGAATGAATGAGCAGTTCTTC
TRBV4-3	TRBD2	14	TRBJ2-7	.	CASSRGLASYEQYF	TGCGCCAGCAGCCGAGGACTAGCATCGTACGAGCAGTACTTC
TRBV6-4	.	16	TRBJ1-3	.	CASPGGGRRPGNTIYF	TGTGCCAGCCCCGGGGGGGGGCGTCGGCCCGGAAACACCATATATTTT
TRBV19	.	14	TRBJ1-1	.	CATRRDGKNTEAFF	TGTGCCACCCGGCGGGACGGAAAGAACACTGAAGCTTTCTTT
TRBV6-5	TRBD1	12	TRBJ1-2	few	CASRQGEYGYTF	TGTGCCAGCCGCCAGGGGGAGTATGGCTACACCTTC
TRBV27	TRBD1	15	TRBJ2-1	.	CASSLLQGARNEQFF	TGTGCCAGCAGTTTACTCCAGGGGGCAAGGAATGAGCAGTTCTTC
TRBV5-6	TRBD1	16	TRBJ1-1	.	CASSSTGQGQNTEAFF	TGTGCCAGCAGCTCAACGGGACAGGGACAGAACACTGAAGCTTTCTTT
TRBV20-1	.	11	TRBJ1-2	.	CSARDGYGYTF	TGCAGTGCTAGAGACGGCTATGGCTACACCTTC
TRBV19	.	14	TRBJ1-3	.	CASSPTGSGNTIYF	TGTGCCAGTAGTCCTACAGGGTCAGGAAACACCATATATTTT
TRBV27	.	14	TRBJ1-5	.	CASSFQGNNQPQHF	TGTGCCAGCAGTTTCCAGGGTAACAATCAGCCCCAGCATTTT
TRBV6-1	TRBD1	15	TRBJ1-5	once	CASTDREFPHQPQHF	TGTGCCAGCACCGACAGGGAATTCCCCCATCAGCCCCAGCATTTT
TRBV6-6	.	13	TRBJ2-3	.	CASRGGETDTQYF	TGTGCCAGCAGGGGAGGTGAGACAGATACGCAGTATTTT
TRBV4-1	.	16	TRBJ2-7	.	CASSQVSIGRAYEQYF	TGCGCCAGCAGCCAAGTCTCCATTGGCAGGGCCTACGAGCAGTACTTC
TRBV5-4	TRBD1	14	TRBJ1-5	few	CASSLGTGNQPQHF	TGTGCCAGCAGCTTGGGGACAGGGAATCAGCCCCAGCATTTT
TRBV9	TRBD2	14	TRBJ2-1	.	CASSFSGSYNEQFF	TGTGCCAGCAGTTTTAGCGGGAGCTACAATGAGCAGTTCTTC
TRBV10-3	TRBD2	14	TRBJ2-4	.	CAISKRDRGNIQYF	TGTGCCATCAGCAAGCGGGATAGGGGAAACATTCAGTACTTC
TRBV4-1	TRBD1	14	TRBJ1-5	.	CASSHRQGDQPQHF	TGCGCCAGCAGCCACAGACAGGGGGATCAGCCCCAGCATTTT
TRBV15	.	12	TRBJ1-1	.	CATSPLSIEAFF	TGTGCCACCTCCCCCCTATCCATTGAAGCTTTCTTT
TRBV19	.	13	TRBJ2-1	.	CASSIDGGTPPLF	TGTGCCAGTAGTATAGATGGTGGGACTCCGCCCCTCTTC
TRBV30	TRBD2	14	TRBJ2-7	.	CAWNVLAGANEQYF	TGTGCCTGGAACGTACTAGCGGGAGCCAACGAGCAGTACTTC
TRBV7-9	TRBD1	15	TRBJ1-1	few	CASSNYWGQGDEAFF	TGTGCCAGCAGCAACTACTGGGGACAGGGAGATGAAGCTTTCTTT
TRBV5-4	.	16	TRBJ2-7	.	CASSLAVGRRMGEQYF	TGTGCCAGCAGCTTGGCCGTCGGCAGGAGGATGGGGGAGCAGTACTTC
TRBV5-1	TRBD1	14	TRBJ1-2	.	CASSFSGGANGYTF	TGCGCCAGCAGCTTCTCAGGGGGCGCGAATGGCTACACCTTC
TRBV7-3	TRBD1	12	TRBJ1-2	.	CASSLQGEGYTF	TGTGCCAGCAGCTTACAGGGGGAGGGCTACACCTTC
TRBV28	.	15	TRBJ1-4	.	CASSPHRAGGEKLFF	TGTGCCAGCAGTCCACACAGGGCGGGGGGTGAAAAACTGTTTTTT
TRBV9	TRBD1	14	TRBJ1-2	once	CASSVGGQGSGYTF	TGTGCCAGCAGCGTAGGGGGACAGGGGTCTGGCTACACCTTC
TRBV19	.	13	TRBJ2-5	.	CASSIGQGETQYF	TGTGCCAGTAGTATCGGGCAGGGGGAGACCCAGTACTTC
TRBV30	.	13	TRBJ1-2	.	CAWSPRTLGGYTF	TGTGCCTGGAGCCCAAGGACACTCGGTGGCTACACCTTC
TRBV19	.	14	TRBJ2-5	.	CASSWRGGQETQYF	TGTGCCAGTAGTTGGCGGGGAGGACAAGAGACCCAGTACTTC
TRBV24-1	.	13	TRBJ2-7	.	CATSDQGTYEQYF	TGTGCCACCAGTGATCAGGGAACCTACGAGCAGTACTTC
TRBV27	TRBD2	13	TRBJ2-1	.	CASSLGGEVNPFF	TGTGCCAGCAGTTTAGGGGGGGAAGTGAATCCGTTCTTC
TRBV7-8	TRBD1	16	TRBJ1-2	.	CASSFVRQGVFYGYTF	TGTGCCAGCAGCTTTGTCCGACAGGGCGTTTTCTATGGCTACACCTTC
TRBV7-8	TRBD1	15	TRBJ1-3	.	CASSPTGSPGNTIYF	TGTGCCAGCAGCCCGACAGGGAGTCCTGGAAACACCATATATTTT
TRBV28	.	16	TRBJ1-5	.	CASSLSSGYSNQPQHF	TGTGCCAGCAGTTTATCTTCAGGGTATAGCAATCAGCCCCAGCATTTT
TRBV5-1	TRBD1	14	TRBJ1-5	once	CASAPGQGEQPQHF	TGCGCCAGCGCCCCTGGACAGGGTGAACAGCCCCAGCATTTT
TRBV11-2	.	13	TRBJ1-1	.	CASSLERNTEAFF	TGTGCCAGCAGCTTAGAGCGGAACACTGAAGCTTTCTTT
TRBV27	TRBD1	14	TRBJ2-7	once	CASNRGTGPEEQYF	TGTGCCAGCAATCGCGGGACAGGGCCCGAGGAGCAGTACTTC
TRBV24-1	.	16	TRBJ2-1	.	CATSDLRGSSYNEQFF	TGTGCCACCAGTGATTTGCGGGGAAGCTCCTACAATGAGCAGTTCTTC
TRBV19	TRBD2	16	TRBJ2-7	.	CASSIRRTSGTYEQYF	TGTGCCAGTAGTATAAGGAGGACTAGCGGTACCTACGAGCAGTACTTC